The 7 T cell receptor beta chains below come from one sample, sequenced in a study of blood T cell repertoires in COVID-19. Produced via immunoSEQ multiplex PCR; TCRdb's table is partial and in-frame only. In the table there are tens of thousands of clones, around 80% of which are singletons. Specimen: peripheral blood. The receptors shown here come from a man aged 55 to 70 with acute or convalescent COVID-19.

The chain combines TRBV6-5 with TRBJ2-3; a possible D gene is TRBD2 (5 bases). The CDR3 loop spans 15 amino acids. Germline assignment: CDR1 MNHEY and CDR2 SVGAGI. Trimming removed 4 bases from V and 5 bases from J, with 16 bases in between. The CDR3: CASSSVSTGIDTQYF. CDR3 DNA: TGTGCCAGCAGTTCTGTCTCTACGGGGATAGATACGCAGTATTTT.

CDR3 amino acids: CASRRDGSSYNEQFF. The CDR3 DNA follows: TGTGCCAGCAGGAGGGACGGGAGCTCCTACAATGAGCAGTTCTTC. The rearrangement joins TRBV2 to TRBJ2-1; possibly TRBD2 for D (6 bases). Between the trimmed V and J ends, which lost 6 bases and 0 bases, there was a span of 12 bases. CDR1 is SNHLY and CDR2 is FYNNEI in the germline V gene. The CDR3 contains 15 residues. Full variable domain (outside the CDR3, taken from reference TRBV2 and TRBJ2-1): EPEVTQTPSHQVTQMGQEVILRCVPISNHLYFYWYRQILGQKVEFLVSFYNNEISEKSEIFDDQFSVERPDGSNFTLKIRSTKLEDSAMYFCASRRDGSSYNEQFFGPGTRLTVL.

This chain connects TRBV6-5 to TRBJ1-6; possible D gene TRBD1, 5 bases. In germline, CDR1 is MNHEY, CDR2 SVGAGI. V was cut by 5 bases and J by 3 bases, with 8 bases left in between. The CDR3 covers 14 residues. The CDR3 DNA sequence: TGTGCCAGCAGTAGACAGCACTATAATTCACCCCTCCACTTT. This sequence encodes CASSRQHYNSPLHF.

This sequence joins TRBV19 and TRBJ1-5; the D gene is possibly TRBD1 (5 bases). Germline lookup yields CDR1 LNHDA and CDR2 SQIVND (reference sequence). The CDR3 totals 15 residues. Trimming took 3 bases from V and 7 from J, leaving 16 bases between them. For the CDR3, the DNA is TGTGCCAGTAGTATTGGGGGGACGAAGGGGCAGCCCCAGCATTTT. Translating gives CASSIGGTKGQPQHF.

This clone was detected only once. V gene TRBV6-5 combines with J gene TRBJ2-3; D is undetermined. V lost 5 bases and J lost 1, with 4 bases in between. This CDR3 spans 12 amino acids. Germline values: CDR1 MNHEY, CDR2 SVGAGI. The CDR3 DNA follows: TGTGCCAGCAGTACACGCACAGATACGCAGTATTTT. This sequence encodes CASSTRTDTQYF.

This chain joins TRBV10-2 and TRBJ1-1, with D possibly being TRBD1 (6 bases). Deletions cut 0 bases from V and 0 bases from J, with 14 bases between. The CDR3 covers 17 residues. Germline CDR1 and CDR2: WSHSY and SAAADI. DNA of the CDR3: TGCGCCAGCAGTGAGTCGCTAGGGGGGGTTATGAACACTGAAGCTTTCTTT. The encoded protein is CASSESLGGVMNTEAFF.

The chain uses TRBV7-2 and TRBJ2-5, with D perhaps matching TRBD1 (6 bases). The germline CDR1 and CDR2 sequences are SGHTA and FQGNSA. The CDR3 has 14 amino acids. V lost 2 bases, J lost 2 bases, and 9 bases lay in between. CDR3 residues: CASSLNRAQETQYF. Written as DNA, the CDR3 is TGTGCCAGCAGCTTAAACAGGGCGCAAGAGACCCAGTACTTC.